The clone carrying this T cell receptor (beta chain) was observed a handful of times. The antigen is not known. The data were obtained in a study of beta chain features in type 1 diabetes. About the research overall: Over all samples combined, fewer than 140,000,000 sorted cells were examined.

Sequencing targeted expressed TCRB transcripts, as all isolated RNA had been reverse transcribed. Here immunoSEQ multiplex PCR was the method, and the copy in TCRdb shows in-frame clones only, minus some. The repertoire includes around 300,000 clones, about 8% of them detected once, and 1% sits in the top ten. The study, taken as a whole, reports: A PCR bias possibly favoring shorter templates would apply equally to patients and controls.

The V and J ends lost 3 bases and 10 bases respectively, with 15 bases between them. CDR3 length: 14 residues. CDR1 and CDR2 (germline): LGHNA, YSLEER. Sequencing was performed on central memory CD4+ T cells from blood. This TCR came from a woman aged 18 to 35 in good health. This chain links TRBV4-3 with TRBJ1-4; D remains unclear. The CDR3 DNA follows: TGCGCCAGCAGCCACGCGCGGGGAAACCGAAAACTGTTTTTT. Encoded protein: CASSHARGNRKLFF.